The rows below give T cell receptor beta chains drawn from one sample of a study of OX40 agonist ivuxolimab in advanced cancers. Profiled with immunoSEQ multiplex PCR; TCRdb holds only in-frame clones, not every one. The data hold about 14,000 clones, with around nine tenths observed a single time. This sample comprised CD4+ or CD8+ T cells sorted from blood, obtained in a trial of the OX40 agonist ivuxolimab. These receptors all come from an adult with an advanced solid tumor such as melanoma, head and neck, liver or kidney cancer. Both conserved end residues are part of each CDR3. The order of the fields is CDR3 protein, CDR3 DNA, J gene, V gene, D gene, clone size, CDR3 length. The D gene is left open where the match is weak. Part of the rows lack a size; the others show once, few, many or a class for expanded clones.

CASSPDLYGYTF,TGTGCCAGCAGCCCCGACCTTTATGGCTACACCTTC,TRBJ1-2,TRBV7-2,-,few,12
CASSLNRGTEAFF,TGTGCCAGCAGCTTAAACAGGGGCACTGAAGCTTTCTTT,TRBJ1-1,TRBV7-9,TRBD1,-,13
CASSDVQELVSRSYGYTF,TGTGCCAGCAGTGACGTACAGGAGTTGGTTTCGCGGAGCTATGGCTACACCTTC,TRBJ1-2,TRBV25-1,-,-,18
CASSDRANTGELFF,TGTGCCAGCAGTGATAGGGCGAACACCGGGGAGCTGTTTTTT,TRBJ2-2,TRBV25-1,-,-,14
CASSPTGGATETQYF,TGTGCCAGCAGCCCCACCGGGGGGGCGACAGAGACCCAGTACTTC,TRBJ2-5,TRBV7-9,TRBD2,-,15
CAISEYEGGSYNEQFF,TGTGCCATCAGTGAGTATGAGGGGGGTTCCTACAATGAGCAGTTCTTC,TRBJ2-1,TRBV10-3,-,-,16
CASSISGARGGYTF,TGTGCCAGTAGTATAAGCGGGGCTCGTGGTGGCTACACCTTC,TRBJ1-2,TRBV19,-,-,14
CASSLEAAYEQYF,TGCGCCAGCAGCTTGGAGGCAGCCTACGAGCAGTACTTC,TRBJ2-7,TRBV5-1,-,-,13
CASSLGLGTGLGEQYF,TGCGCCAGCAGCTTAGGATTGGGGACAGGGTTGGGCGAGCAGTACTTC,TRBJ2-7,TRBV5-1,TRBD1,-,16
CASSPARATYEQYF,TGTGCCAGCTCACCGGCAAGGGCCACCTACGAGCAGTACTTC,TRBJ2-7,TRBV18,-,-,14
CASSEGRTGELFF,TGTGCCAGCAGTGAGGGACGCACCGGGGAGCTGTTTTTT,TRBJ2-2,TRBV2,-,-,13
CASSLAGDSYNEQFF,TGTGCCAGCAGCTTAGCAGGGGATAGCTACAATGAGCAGTTCTTC,TRBJ2-1,TRBV11-3,-,-,15
CASSYGLAGVTDTQYF,TGCGCCAGCAGCTACGGACTAGCGGGGGTGACCGATACGCAGTATTTT,TRBJ2-3,TRBV5-1,TRBD2,-,16
CASRPGGGDYGYTF,TGTGCCAGCAGGCCAGGTGGGGGAGACTATGGCTACACCTTC,TRBJ1-2,TRBV7-9,-,few,14
CASSREVNLVAFF,TGTGCCAGTAGTCGGGAGGTGAACTTGGTAGCTTTCTTT,TRBJ1-1,TRBV19,-,-,13
CASSLYRADYGYTF,TGTGCCAGCAGCTTATATCGGGCCGACTATGGCTACACCTTC,TRBJ1-2,TRBV7-2,-,-,14
CASSSQWTGTDTQYF,TGCGCCAGCAGCTCCCAGTGGACAGGCACAGATACGCAGTATTTT,TRBJ2-3,TRBV4-3,-,-,15
CASSLTAVEQYF,TGTGCCAGCAGCTTAACCGCGGTCGAGCAGTACTTC,TRBJ2-7,TRBV7-6,-,-,12
CASSYSAARSSYEQYF,TGTGCCAGCAGTTACTCCGCAGCCAGAAGCTCCTACGAGCAGTACTTC,TRBJ2-7,TRBV6-5,-,once,16
CASSSGTSGSTDTQYF,TGTGCCAGCAGCTCCGGGACTAGCGGAAGCACAGATACGCAGTATTTT,TRBJ2-3,TRBV7-2,TRBD2,once,16
CAIKGGGYGYTF,TGTGCCATCAAAGGGGGAGGCTATGGCTACACCTTC,TRBJ1-2,TRBV10-3,-,-,12
CASSTAGGMYF,TGTGCCAGCAGCACCGCGGGGGGGATGTACTTC,TRBJ2-7,TRBV7-9,TRBD2,-,11
CASSLLGTGYPYEQYF,TGTGCCAGCAGCTTATTAGGGACAGGGTATCCCTACGAGCAGTACTTC,TRBJ2-7,TRBV7-6,TRBD1,-,16
CAIGGTTDTQYF,TGTGCCATCGGGGGAACCACAGATACGCAGTATTTT,TRBJ2-3,TRBV10-3,-,-,12
CASTTTPVYEQYF,TGTGCCAGCACGACAACACCAGTCTACGAGCAGTACTTC,TRBJ2-7,TRBV6-1,-,-,13
CASSFTGGVTYEQYF,TGTGCCAGCAGCTTTACCGGGGGGGTAACCTACGAGCAGTACTTC,TRBJ2-7,TRBV7-9,TRBD2,-,15
CSVVHYNEQFF,TGCAGCGTTGTCCACTACAATGAGCAGTTCTTC,TRBJ2-1,TRBV29-1,-,-,11
CASRTGSSYNEQFF,TGTGCCAGCAGAACCGGGAGCTCCTACAATGAGCAGTTCTTC,TRBJ2-1,TRBV6-5,-,-,14
CASSYEGGQFF,TGTGCCAGCAGTTACGAGGGGGGGCAGTTCTTC,TRBJ2-1,TRBV6-5,-,-,11
CASSPEAWRDQPQHF,TGTGCCAGCAGCCCGGAGGCCTGGCGGGATCAGCCCCAGCATTTT,TRBJ1-5,TRBV7-8,-,-,15
CASSPRTGTHSYNEQFF,TGTGCCAGCAGCCCACGGACAGGGACCCATTCCTACAATGAGCAGTTCTTC,TRBJ2-1,TRBV9,TRBD1,few,17
CASSLSSNYGYTF,TGTGCCAGCAGTTTGAGCAGTAACTATGGCTACACCTTC,TRBJ1-2,TRBV6-6,-,-,13
CSVVSSGASTQYF,TGCAGCGTTGTATCTAGCGGCGCAAGTACGCAGTATTTT,TRBJ2-3,TRBV29-1,TRBD2,-,13
CASKGDSASYEQYF,TGTGCCAGCAAGGGGGACAGCGCCTCCTACGAGCAGTACTTC,TRBJ2-7,TRBV2,TRBD1,-,14
CASSLDVSEGRRETQYF,TGTGCCAGCAGCTTAGATGTGAGTGAGGGACGGCGAGAGACCCAGTACTTC,TRBJ2-5,TRBV11-1,-,-,17
CASSPTSGGSTDTQYF,TGTGCCAGCAGTCCGACTAGCGGGGGTAGCACAGATACGCAGTATTTT,TRBJ2-3,TRBV9,TRBD2,once,16
CASGGQYSNQPQHF,TGTGCCAGCGGGGGACAGTATAGCAATCAGCCCCAGCATTTT,TRBJ1-5,TRBV2,TRBD1,few,14
CASSFLAGTGQETQYF,TGTGCCAGCAGCTTCCTAGCGGGGACGGGGCAAGAGACCCAGTACTTC,TRBJ2-5,TRBV5-6,TRBD2,-,16
CASSFWLSGNTIYF,TGTGCCAGCAGCTTTTGGCTCTCTGGAAACACCATATATTTT,TRBJ1-3,TRBV5-6,-,once,14
CASSTTSGGSYEQYF,TGCGCCAGCAGCACGACTAGCGGGGGATCCTACGAGCAGTACTTC,TRBJ2-7,TRBV5-1,TRBD2,-,15
CSVADGGDQPQHF,TGCAGCGTTGCCGACGGGGGGGATCAGCCCCAGCATTTT,TRBJ1-5,TRBV29-1,-,-,13